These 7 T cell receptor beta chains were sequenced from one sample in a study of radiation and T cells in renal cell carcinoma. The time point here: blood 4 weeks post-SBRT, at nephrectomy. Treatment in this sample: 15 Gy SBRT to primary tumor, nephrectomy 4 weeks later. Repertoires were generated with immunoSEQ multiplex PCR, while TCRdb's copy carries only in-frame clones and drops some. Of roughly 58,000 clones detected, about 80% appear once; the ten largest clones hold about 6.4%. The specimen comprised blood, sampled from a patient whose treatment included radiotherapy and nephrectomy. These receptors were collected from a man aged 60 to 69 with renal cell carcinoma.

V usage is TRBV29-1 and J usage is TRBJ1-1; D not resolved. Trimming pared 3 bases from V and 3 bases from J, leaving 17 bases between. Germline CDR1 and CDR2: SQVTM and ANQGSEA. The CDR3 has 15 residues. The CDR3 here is CSVDMADRSDTEAFF. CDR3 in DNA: TGCAGCGTTGATATGGCGGATCGGAGCGACACTGAAGCTTTCTTT.

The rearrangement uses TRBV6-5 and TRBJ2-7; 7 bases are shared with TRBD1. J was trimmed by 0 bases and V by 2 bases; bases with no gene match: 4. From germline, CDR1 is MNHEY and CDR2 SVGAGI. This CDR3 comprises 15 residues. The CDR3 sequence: CASSYRAGGSYEQYF. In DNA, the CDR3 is TGTGCCAGCAGTTACAGGGCAGGGGGCTCCTACGAGCAGTACTTC.

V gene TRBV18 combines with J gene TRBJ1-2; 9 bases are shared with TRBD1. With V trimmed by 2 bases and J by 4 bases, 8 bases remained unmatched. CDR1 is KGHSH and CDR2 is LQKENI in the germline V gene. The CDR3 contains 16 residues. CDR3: CASSPGTGYNSYGYTF. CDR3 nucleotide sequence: TGTGCCAGCTCACCAGGGACAGGGTACAATTCCTATGGCTACACCTTC.

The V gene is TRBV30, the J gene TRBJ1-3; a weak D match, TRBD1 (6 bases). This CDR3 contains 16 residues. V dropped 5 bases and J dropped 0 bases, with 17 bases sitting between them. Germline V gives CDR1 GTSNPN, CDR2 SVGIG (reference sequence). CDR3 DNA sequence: TGTGCCTGGGATTCCCTACAGGGTTACTCTGGAAACACCATATATTTT. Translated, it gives CAWDSLQGYSGNTIYF.

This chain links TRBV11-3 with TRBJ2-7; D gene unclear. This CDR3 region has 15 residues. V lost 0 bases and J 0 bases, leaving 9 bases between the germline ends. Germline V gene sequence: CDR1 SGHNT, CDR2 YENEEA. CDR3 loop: CASSLDEDGSYEQYV. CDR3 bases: TGTGCCAGCAGCTTAGATGAGGACGGCTCCTACGAGCAGTACGTC.

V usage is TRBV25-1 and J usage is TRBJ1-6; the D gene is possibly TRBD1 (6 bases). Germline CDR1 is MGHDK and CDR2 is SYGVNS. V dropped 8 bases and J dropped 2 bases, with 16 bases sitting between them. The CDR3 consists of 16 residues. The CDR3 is CASALGGAPYNSPLHF. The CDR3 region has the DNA TGTGCCAGCGCCCTGGGGGGGGCCCCCTATAATTCACCCCTCCACTTT. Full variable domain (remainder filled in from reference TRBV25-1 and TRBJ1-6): EADIYQTPRYLVIGTGKKITLECSQTMGHDKMYWYQQDPGMELHLIHYSYGVNSTEKGDLSSESTVSRIRTEHFPLTLESARPSHTSQYLCASALGGAPYNSPLHFGNGTRLTVT.

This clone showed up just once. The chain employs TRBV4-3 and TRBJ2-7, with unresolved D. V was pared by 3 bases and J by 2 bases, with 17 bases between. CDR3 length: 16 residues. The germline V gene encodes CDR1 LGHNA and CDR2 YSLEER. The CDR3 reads CASSQIRFAATYEQYF. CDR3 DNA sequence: TGCGCCAGCAGCCAGATCCGGTTTGCAGCTACCTACGAGCAGTACTTC.